Below, 12 T cell receptor beta chains from the same sample are listed, as sequenced in a study of cytomegalovirus exposure and HLA in healthy donors. The PCR ran on 60 Vbeta and 13 Jbeta primers. Generated by immunoSEQ multiplex PCR, the TCRdb table keeps only in-frame clones and is missing some. The sample holds roughly 160,000 clones, roughly 77% seen once. Source material: PBMCs. The receptors stem from a woman aged 35 to 49 in good health and CMV-seropositive.

V usage is TRBV10-3 and J usage is TRBJ2-7; 10 bases align to TRBD1. The V gene end was trimmed by 8 bases and the J gene end by 3 bases; junction bases not matched to a gene: 4. CDR1 and CDR2 from the germline V gene are ENHRY and SYGVKD. CDR3 length: 13 residues. CDR3 bases: TGTGCCATCGAGGGGACAGGGGTCTACGAGCAGTACTTC. Residues: CAIEGTGVYEQYF.

This clone appeared a single time. The chain uses TRBV2 and TRBJ2-1; 10 bases agree with TRBD2. V trimming: 2 bases; J trimming: 7 bases; junction bases outside the gene matches: 11. CDR3 length equals 17 residues. Germline CDR1 and CDR2: SNHLY and FYNNEI. CDR3 DNA sequence: TGTGCCAGCAGTGAATTAGGACTAGCGGCCACAGGAAATGAGCAGTTCTTC. Encoded protein: CASSELGLAATGNEQFF.

V and J are TRBV11-2 and TRBJ2-3; 7 bases align to TRBD1. V lost 5 bases, J lost 1 base, and 6 bases stayed unmatched. This CDR3 spans 15 amino acids. Germline CDR1 SGHAT, CDR2 FQNNGV. CDR3 residues: CASSPRGTGTDTQYF. The CDR3 DNA follows: TGTGCCAGCAGCCCCAGGGGGACAGGCACAGATACGCAGTATTTT.

The chain couples TRBV11-2 to TRBJ2-7, with a tentative D call TRBD2 (6 bases). Between the trimmed V and J ends, which lost 5 bases and 0 bases, there was a span of 11 bases. The length of the CDR3 is 14 residues. The germline CDR1 and CDR2 sequences are SGHAT and FQNNGV. The CDR3 nucleotides are TGTGCCAGCAGCCCGGGGGTTAACTCCTACGAGCAGTACTTC. Amino acids: CASSPGVNSYEQYF.

A word on this clone: The germline gene is not matched at one end of the junction; a read error may be the cause. The CDR3 spells CASTLSGEGTDTQYF. The CDR3 coding sequence is TGTGCCAGCACCTTATCGGGGGAGGGCACAGATACGCAGTATTTT. The genes are TRBV7-8 and TRBJ2-3, with a possible D match to TRBD2 (6 bases). The length of the CDR3 is 15 residues. Germline V gene sequence: CDR1 SGHVS, CDR2 FQNEAQ. Full variable domain (remainder filled in from reference TRBV7-8 and TRBJ2-3): GAGVSQSPRYKVAKRGQDVALRCDPISGHVSLFWYQQALGQGPEFLTYFQNEAQLDKSGLPSDRFFAERPEGSVSTLKIQRTQQEDSAVYLCASTLSGEGTDTQYFGPGTRLTVL.

As to this clone: Other DNA sequences in the sample encode the same CDR3. The chain couples TRBV4-1 to TRBJ2-5; TRBD2 matches at 15 bases. V lost 1 base, J lost 1 base, and 4 bases stayed unmatched. The CDR3 spans 18 residues. CDR1 and CDR2 from the germline V gene are MGHRA and YSYEKL. The CDR3 DNA follows: TGCGCCAGCAGCCAAGGGGGACTAGCGGGAGGATTCCAAGAGACCCAGTACTTC. Protein: CASSQGGLAGGFQETQYF.

This chain links TRBV10-3 with TRBJ2-2; possible D gene TRBD1, 5 bases. CDR1 ENHRY and CDR2 SYGVKD come from the germline V gene. The V end lost 3 bases, the J end lost 3 bases, and 14 bases lay between the germline ends. This CDR3 region has 16 residues. The CDR3 region has the DNA TGTGCCATCAGTGACCCCGGTAGGGGATACACCGGGGAGCTGTTTTTT. Encoded protein: CAISDPGRGYTGELFF.

The chain combines TRBV27 with TRBJ1-5, with D possibly TRBD1 on 5 matching bases. This CDR3 has 16 residues. Germline-derived CDR1 and CDR2 are MNHEY and SMNVEV (reference sequence). V shed 5 bases and J shed 2 bases, with 16 bases lying between them. CDR3 DNA: TGTGCCAGCAGTCCCTTCAGGGCTGGTGGCAATCAGCCCCAGCATTTT. Translating it yields CASSPFRAGGNQPQHF.

The chain is built from TRBV6-1 and TRBJ2-2; the match to TRBD2 covers 7 bases. Trimming removed 1 base from V and 5 bases from J; junction bases left unmatched: 4. The germline V gene encodes CDR1 MNHNS and CDR2 SASEGT. This CDR3 comprises 15 residues. DNA for the CDR3: TGTGCCAGCAGTGAAGTGGGAGGGTGGACCGGGGAGCTGTTTTTT. Amino acids: CASSEVGGWTGELFF.

The chain carries TRBV7-9 and TRBJ1-4, with a weak D call TRBD1 (5 bases). This CDR3 has 19 amino acids. The ends were cut back, 4 bases at V and 0 bases at J, with 21 bases in the middle. CDR1 and CDR2 (germline): SEHNR, FQNEAQ (reference sequence). The CDR3 bases are TGTGCCAGCAGCTCGGGGACGGGGGACCCACCGGCAACTAATGAAAAACTGTTTTTT. This translates into CASSSGTGDPPATNEKLFF. Together with reference TRBV7-9 and TRBJ1-4, the CDR3 gives the full variable domain: DTGVSQNPRHKITKRGQNVTFRCDPISEHNRLYWYRQTLGQGPEFLTYFQNEAQLEKSRLLSDRFSAERPKGSFSTLEIQRTEQGDSAMYLCASSSGTGDPPATNEKLFFGSGTQLSVL.

This clone was detected only once. J is TRBJ2-7 and V is TRBV5-1; 7 bases map to TRBD2. The V segment lost 2 bases and the J segment 1 base; nucleotides outside the gene matches: 3. CDR1 is SGHRS and CDR2 is YFSETQ in the germline V gene. The CDR3 sequence is 14 residues long. This chain's CDR3 is CASSFGRESYEQYF. The CDR3 DNA reads TGCGCCAGCAGCTTTGGGAGGGAATCCTACGAGCAGTACTTC.

V usage is TRBV4-1 and J usage is TRBJ2-7; 9 bases are a match to TRBD2. Germline V gene lookup returns CDR1 MGHRA and CDR2 YSYEKL. The CDR3 runs to 16 residues. V shed 1 base, J shed 1 base, and the junction held 5 bases outside the gene matches. This CDR3 reads CASSQGTSAGSYEQYF. The CDR3 bases are TGCGCCAGCAGCCAAGGGACTAGCGCCGGGTCCTACGAGCAGTACTTC.